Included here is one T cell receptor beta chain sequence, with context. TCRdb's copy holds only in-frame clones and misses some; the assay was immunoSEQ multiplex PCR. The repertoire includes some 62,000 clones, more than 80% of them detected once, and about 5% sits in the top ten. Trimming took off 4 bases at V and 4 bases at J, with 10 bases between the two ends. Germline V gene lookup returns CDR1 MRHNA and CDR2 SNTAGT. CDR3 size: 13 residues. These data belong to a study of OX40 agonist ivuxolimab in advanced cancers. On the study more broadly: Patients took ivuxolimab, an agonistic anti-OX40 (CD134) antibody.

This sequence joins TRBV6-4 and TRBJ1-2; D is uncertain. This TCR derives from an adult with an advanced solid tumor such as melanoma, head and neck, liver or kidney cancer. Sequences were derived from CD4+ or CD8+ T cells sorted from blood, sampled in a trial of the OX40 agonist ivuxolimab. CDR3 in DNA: TGTGCCAGCAGTGCGGAGGGTGGCTATGGCTACACCTTC. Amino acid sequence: CASSAEGGYGYTF.